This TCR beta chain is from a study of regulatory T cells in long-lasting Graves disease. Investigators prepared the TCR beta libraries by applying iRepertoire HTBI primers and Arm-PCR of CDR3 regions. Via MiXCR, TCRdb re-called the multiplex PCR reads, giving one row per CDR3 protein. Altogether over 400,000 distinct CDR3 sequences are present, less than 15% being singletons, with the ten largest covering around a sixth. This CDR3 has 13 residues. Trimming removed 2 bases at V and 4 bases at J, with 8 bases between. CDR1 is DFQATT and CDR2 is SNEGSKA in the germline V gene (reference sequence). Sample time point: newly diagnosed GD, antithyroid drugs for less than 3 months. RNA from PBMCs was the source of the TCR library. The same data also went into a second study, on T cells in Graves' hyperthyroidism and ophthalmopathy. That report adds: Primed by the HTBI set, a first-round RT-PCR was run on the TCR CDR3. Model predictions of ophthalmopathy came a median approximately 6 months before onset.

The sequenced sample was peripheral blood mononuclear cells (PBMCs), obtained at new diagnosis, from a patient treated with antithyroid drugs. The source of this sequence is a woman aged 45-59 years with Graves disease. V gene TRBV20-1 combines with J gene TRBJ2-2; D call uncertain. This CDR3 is CSARQTGTGELFF. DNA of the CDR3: TGCAGTGCTAGACAGACCGGCACCGGGGAGCTGTTTTTT.